This T cell receptor beta chain was found in a study of shared clonotypes between healthy human individuals. Study overall: The plates for each donor numbered three CD4 naive, three CD4 memory, two CD8 naive and one CD8 memory. General study findings and limits: Larger estimated richness was generally seen in naive subsets than in memory subsets.

Profiling relied on immunoSEQ multiplex PCR, and the TCRdb table lists in-frame clones only, not all of them. The data hold about 960,000 clones, with over 60% observed a single time. Germline CDR1 is MDHEN and CDR2 is SYDVKM. Deletions cut 3 bases from V and 7 bases from J, with 16 bases between. CDR3 length equals 16 residues. Remarks on this clone: Its specificity is unknown.

Sequenced input: memory CD4+ T cells sorted from blood. Noted subset: CD45RA-negative fraction. The source of this sequence is a young man in good health. The chain employs TRBV28 and TRBJ1-6; D is perhaps TRBD1 (5 bases). CDR3 coding DNA: TGTGCCAGCAGTTTCCCTACGGCCGGGGGGAATTCACCCCTCCACTTT. This encodes CASSFPTAGGNSPLHF.